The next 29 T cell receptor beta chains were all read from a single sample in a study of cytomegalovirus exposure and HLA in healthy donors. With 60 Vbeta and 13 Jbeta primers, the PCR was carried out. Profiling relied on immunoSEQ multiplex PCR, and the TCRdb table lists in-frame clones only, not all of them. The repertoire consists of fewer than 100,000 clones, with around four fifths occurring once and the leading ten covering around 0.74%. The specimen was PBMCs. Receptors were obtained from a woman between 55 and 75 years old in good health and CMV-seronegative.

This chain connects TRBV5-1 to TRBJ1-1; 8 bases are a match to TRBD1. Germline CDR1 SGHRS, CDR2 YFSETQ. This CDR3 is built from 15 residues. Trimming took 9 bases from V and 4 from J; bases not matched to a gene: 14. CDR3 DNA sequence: TGCGCCACCGCCGTCGGACAGGGTGCGGCCACTGAAGCTTTCTTT. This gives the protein CATAVGQGAATEAFF.

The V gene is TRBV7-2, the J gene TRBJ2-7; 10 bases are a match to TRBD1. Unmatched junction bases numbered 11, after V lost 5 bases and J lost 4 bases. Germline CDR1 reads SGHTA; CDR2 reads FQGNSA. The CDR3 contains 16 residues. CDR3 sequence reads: CASSKTRQGAGYEQYF. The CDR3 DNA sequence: TGTGCCAGCAGCAAAACCCGACAGGGGGCTGGGTACGAGCAGTACTTC. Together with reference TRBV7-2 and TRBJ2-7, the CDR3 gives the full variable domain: GAGVSQSPSNKVTEKGKDVELRCDPISGHTALYWYRQSLGQGLEFLIYFQGNSAPDKSGLPSDRFSAERTGGSVSTLTIQRTQQEDSAVYLCASSKTRQGAGYEQYFGPGTRLTVT.

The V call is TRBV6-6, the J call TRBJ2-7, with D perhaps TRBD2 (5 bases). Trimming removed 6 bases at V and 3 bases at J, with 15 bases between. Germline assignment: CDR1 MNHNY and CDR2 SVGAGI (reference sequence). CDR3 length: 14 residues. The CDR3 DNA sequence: TGTGCCAGCAGCCCTACCGGGGTACACTACGAGCAGTACTTC. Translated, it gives CASSPTGVHYEQYF.

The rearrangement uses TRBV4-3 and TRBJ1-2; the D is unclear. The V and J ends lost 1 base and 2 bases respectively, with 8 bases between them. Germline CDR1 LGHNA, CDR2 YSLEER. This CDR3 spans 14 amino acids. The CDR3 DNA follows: TGCGCCAGCAGCCAAGCCCCACAGAACTATGGCTACACCTTC. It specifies CASSQAPQNYGYTF.

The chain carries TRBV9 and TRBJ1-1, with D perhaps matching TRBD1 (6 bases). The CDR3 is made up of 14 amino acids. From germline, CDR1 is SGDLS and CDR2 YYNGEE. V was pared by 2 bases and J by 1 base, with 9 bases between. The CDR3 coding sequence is TGTGCCAGCAGCGTGGGGACACAGAACACTGAAGCTTTCTTT. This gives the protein CASSVGTQNTEAFF. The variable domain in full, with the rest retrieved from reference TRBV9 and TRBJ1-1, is DSGVTQTPKHLITATGQRVTLRCSPRSGDLSVYWYQQSLDQGLQFLIQYYNGEERAKGNILERFSAQQFPDLHSELNLSSLELGDSALYFCASSVGTQNTEAFFGQGTRLTVV.

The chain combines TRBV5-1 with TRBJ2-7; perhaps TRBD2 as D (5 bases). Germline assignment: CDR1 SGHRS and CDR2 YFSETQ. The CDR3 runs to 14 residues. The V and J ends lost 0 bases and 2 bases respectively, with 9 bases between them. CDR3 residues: CASSLGSRAYEQYF. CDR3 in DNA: TGCGCCAGCAGCTTGGGGTCGAGGGCCTACGAGCAGTACTTC.

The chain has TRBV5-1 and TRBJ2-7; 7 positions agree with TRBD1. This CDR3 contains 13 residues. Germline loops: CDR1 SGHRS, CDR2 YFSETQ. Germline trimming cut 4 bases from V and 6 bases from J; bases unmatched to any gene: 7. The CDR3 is CASSHGQAGEQYF. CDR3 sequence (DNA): TGCGCCAGCAGCCACGGACAGGCCGGCGAGCAGTACTTC. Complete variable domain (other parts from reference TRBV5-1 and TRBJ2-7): KAGVTQTPRYLIKTRGQQVTLSCSPISGHRSVSWYQQTPGQGLQFLFEYFSETQRNKGNFPGRFSGRQFSNSRSEMNVSTLELGDSALYLCASSHGQAGEQYFGPGTRLTVT.

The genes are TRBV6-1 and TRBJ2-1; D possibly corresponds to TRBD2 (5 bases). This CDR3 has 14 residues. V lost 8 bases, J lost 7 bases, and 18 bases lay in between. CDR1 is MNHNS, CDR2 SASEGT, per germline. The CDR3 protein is CASEGSKIGNEQFF. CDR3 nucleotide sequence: TGTGCCAGCGAAGGGAGTAAGATTGGGAATGAGCAGTTCTTC.

The CDR3: CASSLVDTPTYEQFF. The CDR3 nucleotides read TGTGCCAGCAGCTTAGTCGACACACCAACCTATGAGCAGTTCTTC. This chain uses TRBV7-6 with TRBJ2-1; D is unresolved. The CDR3 spans 15 residues. Germline lookup yields CDR1 SGHVS and CDR2 FNYEAQ. The V and J ends lost 1 base and 8 bases respectively, with 15 bases between them.

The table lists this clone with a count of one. For the CDR3, the DNA is TGTGCCAGCAGCTTGGGGCGGGGGGACTCCTACGAGCAGTACTTC. Encoded protein: CASSLGRGDSYEQYF. The V gene is TRBV5-4, the J gene TRBJ2-7; 8 positions agree with TRBD2. The V gene end was trimmed by 0 bases and the J gene end by 0 bases; junction bases not matched to a gene: 2. Germline CDR1 SGHNT, CDR2 YYREEE (reference sequence). This CDR3 has 15 residues.

The CDR3 reads CASRNTLPQETQYF. The CDR3 DNA is TGTGCCAGCAGAAACACCCTTCCACAAGAGACCCAGTACTTC. This rearrangement joins TRBV6-6 to TRBJ2-5, with D unresolved. This CDR3 contains 14 residues. The germline CDR1 and CDR2 sequences are MNHNY and SVGAGI (reference sequence). The V end lost 6 bases, the J end lost 2 bases, and 13 bases lay between the germline ends.

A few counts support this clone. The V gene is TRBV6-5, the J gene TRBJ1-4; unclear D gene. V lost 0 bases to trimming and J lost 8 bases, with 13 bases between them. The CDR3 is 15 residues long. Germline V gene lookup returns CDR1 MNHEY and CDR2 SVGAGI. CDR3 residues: CASSYSWSRREKLFF. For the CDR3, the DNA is TGTGCCAGCAGTTACTCTTGGAGTAGGAGGGAAAAACTGTTTTTT.

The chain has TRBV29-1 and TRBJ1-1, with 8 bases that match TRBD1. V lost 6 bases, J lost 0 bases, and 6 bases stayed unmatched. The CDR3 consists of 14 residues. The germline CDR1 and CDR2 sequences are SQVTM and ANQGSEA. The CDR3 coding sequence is TGCAGCGTGGGGCAGGGGGCATTGAACACTGAAGCTTTCTTT. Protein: CSVGQGALNTEAFF.

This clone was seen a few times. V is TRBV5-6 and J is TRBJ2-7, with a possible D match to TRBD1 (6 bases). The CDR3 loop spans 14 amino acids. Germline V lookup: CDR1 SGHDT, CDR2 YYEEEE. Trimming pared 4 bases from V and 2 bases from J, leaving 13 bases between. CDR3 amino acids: CASSDRTAAYEQYF. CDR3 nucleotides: TGTGCCAGCAGCGATAGGACAGCTGCCTACGAGCAGTACTTC.

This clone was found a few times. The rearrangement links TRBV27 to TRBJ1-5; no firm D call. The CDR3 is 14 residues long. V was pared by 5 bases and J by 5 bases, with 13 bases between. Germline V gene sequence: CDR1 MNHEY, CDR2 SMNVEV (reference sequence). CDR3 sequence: CASSLSLRYQPQHF. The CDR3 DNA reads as TGTGCCAGCAGTCTTTCACTGCGGTATCAGCCCCAGCATTTT.

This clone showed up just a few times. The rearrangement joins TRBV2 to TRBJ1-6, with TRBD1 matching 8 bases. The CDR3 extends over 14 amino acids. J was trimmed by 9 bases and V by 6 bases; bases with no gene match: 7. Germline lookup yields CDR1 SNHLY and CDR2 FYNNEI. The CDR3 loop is CASSGQGQGSPLHF. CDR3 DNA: TGTGCCAGCAGCGGACAGGGCCAGGGTTCACCCCTCCACTTT.

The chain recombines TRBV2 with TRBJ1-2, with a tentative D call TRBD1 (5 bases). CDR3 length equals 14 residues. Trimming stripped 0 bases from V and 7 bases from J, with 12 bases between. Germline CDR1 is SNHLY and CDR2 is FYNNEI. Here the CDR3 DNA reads TGTGCCAGCAGTGAAGCAACGGGGACTCTTGGCTACACCTTC. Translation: CASSEATGTLGYTF.

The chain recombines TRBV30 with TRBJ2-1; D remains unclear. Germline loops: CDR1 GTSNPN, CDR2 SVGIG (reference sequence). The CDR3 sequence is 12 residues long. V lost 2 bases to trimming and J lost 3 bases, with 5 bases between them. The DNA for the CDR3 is TGTGCCTGGAGTACAGACTACAATGAGCAGTTCTTC. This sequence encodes CAWSTDYNEQFF.

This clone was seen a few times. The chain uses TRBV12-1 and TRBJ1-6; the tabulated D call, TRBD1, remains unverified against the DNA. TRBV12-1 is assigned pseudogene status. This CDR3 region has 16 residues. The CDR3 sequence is CAGDQGSSSYNSPLHF. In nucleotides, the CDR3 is TGTGCCGGAGATCAGGGCTCGAGCTCCTATAATTCACCCCTCCACTTT.

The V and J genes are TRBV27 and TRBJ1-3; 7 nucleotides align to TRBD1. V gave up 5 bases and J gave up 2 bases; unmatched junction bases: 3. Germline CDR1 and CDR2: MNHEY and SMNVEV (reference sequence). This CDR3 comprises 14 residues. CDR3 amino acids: CASSRQGTGNTIYF. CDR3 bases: TGTGCCAGCAGTCGACAGGGAACTGGAAACACCATATATTTT.

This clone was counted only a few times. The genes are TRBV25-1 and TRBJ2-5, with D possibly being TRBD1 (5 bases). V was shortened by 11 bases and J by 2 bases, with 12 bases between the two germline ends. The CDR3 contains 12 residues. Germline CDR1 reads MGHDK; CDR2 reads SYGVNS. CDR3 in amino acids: CAGRREQETQYF. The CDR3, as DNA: TGTGCCGGCCGCAGGGAACAAGAGACCCAGTACTTC.

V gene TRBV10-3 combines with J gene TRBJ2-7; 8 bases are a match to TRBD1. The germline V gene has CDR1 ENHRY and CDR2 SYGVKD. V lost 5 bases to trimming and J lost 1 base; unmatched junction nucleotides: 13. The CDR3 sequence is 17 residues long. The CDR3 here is CAISSHGRGLLSYEQYF. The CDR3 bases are TGTGCCATCAGTTCCCATGGCAGGGGGCTTCTTTCCTACGAGCAGTACTTC.

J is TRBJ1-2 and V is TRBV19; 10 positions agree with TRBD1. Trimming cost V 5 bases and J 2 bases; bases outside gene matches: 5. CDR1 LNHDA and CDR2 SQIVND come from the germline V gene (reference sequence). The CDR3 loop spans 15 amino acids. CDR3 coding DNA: TGTGCCAGTAGTCCCGGGACAGGGGCGAACTATGGCTACACCTTC. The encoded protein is CASSPGTGANYGYTF.

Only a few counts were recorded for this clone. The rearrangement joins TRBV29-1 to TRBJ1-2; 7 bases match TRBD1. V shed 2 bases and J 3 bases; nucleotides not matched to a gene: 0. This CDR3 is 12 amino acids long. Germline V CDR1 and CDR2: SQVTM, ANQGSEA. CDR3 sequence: CSVEQGDYGYTF. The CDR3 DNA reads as TGCAGCGTTGAACAGGGGGACTATGGCTACACCTTC.

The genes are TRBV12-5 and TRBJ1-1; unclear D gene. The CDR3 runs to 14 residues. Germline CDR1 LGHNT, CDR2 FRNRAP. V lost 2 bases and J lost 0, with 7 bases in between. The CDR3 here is CASGLPDLNTEAFF. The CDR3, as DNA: TGTGCTAGTGGTTTGCCAGATTTGAACACTGAAGCTTTCTTT.

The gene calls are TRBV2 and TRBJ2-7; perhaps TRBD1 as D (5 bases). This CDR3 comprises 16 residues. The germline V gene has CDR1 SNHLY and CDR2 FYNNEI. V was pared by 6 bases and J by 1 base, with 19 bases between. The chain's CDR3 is CASSDPSDSQSYEQYF. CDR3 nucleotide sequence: TGTGCCAGCAGCGATCCTTCTGACAGCCAGTCCTACGAGCAGTACTTC.

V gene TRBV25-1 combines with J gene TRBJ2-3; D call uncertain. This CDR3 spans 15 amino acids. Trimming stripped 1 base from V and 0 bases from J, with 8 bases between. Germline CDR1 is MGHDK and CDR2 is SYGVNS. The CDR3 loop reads CASSELTTSTDTQYF. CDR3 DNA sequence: TGTGCCAGCAGTGAATTGACAACTAGCACAGATACGCAGTATTTT. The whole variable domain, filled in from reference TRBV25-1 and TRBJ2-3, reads EADIYQTPRYLVIGTGKKITLECSQTMGHDKMYWYQQDPGMELHLIHYSYGVNSTEKGDLSSESTVSRIRTEHFPLTLESARPSHTSQYLCASSELTTSTDTQYFGPGTRLTVL.

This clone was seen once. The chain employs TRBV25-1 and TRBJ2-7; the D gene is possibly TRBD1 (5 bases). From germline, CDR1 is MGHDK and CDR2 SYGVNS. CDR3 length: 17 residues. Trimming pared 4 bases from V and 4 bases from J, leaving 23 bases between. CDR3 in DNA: TGTGCCAGCAGTGGTCAACAGGACCCCACTCCAAAATACGAGCAGTACTTC. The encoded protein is CASSGQQDPTPKYEQYF.

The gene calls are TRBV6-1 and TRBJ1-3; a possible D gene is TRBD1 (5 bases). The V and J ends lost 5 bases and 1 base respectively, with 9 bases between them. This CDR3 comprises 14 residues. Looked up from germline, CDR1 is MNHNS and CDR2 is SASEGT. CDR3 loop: CASSLAGSGNTIYF. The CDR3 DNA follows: TGTGCCAGCAGTCTTGCAGGGTCTGGAAACACCATATATTTT.